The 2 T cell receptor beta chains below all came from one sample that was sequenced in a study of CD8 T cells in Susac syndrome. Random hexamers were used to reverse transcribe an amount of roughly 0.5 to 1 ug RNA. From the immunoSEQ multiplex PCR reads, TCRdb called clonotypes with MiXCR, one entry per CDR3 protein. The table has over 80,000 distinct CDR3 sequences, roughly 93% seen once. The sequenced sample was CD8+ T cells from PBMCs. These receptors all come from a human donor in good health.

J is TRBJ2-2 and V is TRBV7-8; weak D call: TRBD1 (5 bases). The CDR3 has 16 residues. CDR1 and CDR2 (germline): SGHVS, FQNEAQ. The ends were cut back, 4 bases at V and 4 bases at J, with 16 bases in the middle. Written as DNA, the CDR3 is TGTGCCAGCAGCTCGTCTTATGGACAAACCACCGGGGAGCTGTTTTTT. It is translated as CASSSSYGQTTGELFF.

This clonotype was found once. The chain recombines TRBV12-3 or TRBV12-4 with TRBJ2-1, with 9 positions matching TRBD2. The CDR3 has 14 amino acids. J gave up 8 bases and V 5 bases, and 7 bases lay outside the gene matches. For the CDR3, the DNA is TGTGCCAGCAGTCTAAGCGGGGGGAGCGATGAGCAGTTCTTC. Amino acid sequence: CASSLSGGSDEQFF.